This note documents a single TCR beta chain sequence. During active infection, Seattle patients enrolled and were then monitored through disease. The sample belongs to a study of blood T cell repertoires in COVID-19. On the study more broadly: Italy, Spain and the United States were the sources of the convalescent and acute COVID-19 samples.

Methods used by the authors: Amplifying reference gene primers gave estimates of nucleated cell counts. Sequenced by immunoSEQ multiplex PCR; TCRdb stores in-frame clones only, minus some. V, J and clone size reflect that table, while D and trimming were determined from the DNA. The table records approximately 480,000 clones, approximately 92% of them present only once. The junction had 8 bases not matched to a gene; V was cut back by 2 bases and J by 1 base. Germline CDR1 reads MNHEY; CDR2 reads SMNVEV (reference sequence). There are 18 residues in the CDR3. V and J are TRBV27 and TRBJ2-3, with 11 bases aligning to TRBD2. This clonotype was obtained from a man aged 18 to 35 with COVID-19, enrolled during active disease. The material sequenced was peripheral blood. The CDR3 DNA reads TGTGCCAGCAGTTTAGCGGCTAGCGGGGGGTGGGGCACAGATACGCAGTATTTT. This encodes CASSLAASGGWGTDTQYF.